This TCR beta chain is drawn from a study of blood T cells in healthy people across ages. Findings of the study overall: Total diversity from one million sequenced T cells was likely underestimated. It was not known whether donors were CMV positive (a possible confounder of expanded clonotype changes).

V gave up 2 bases and J gave up 7 bases, with 8 bases separating them. The germline gives CDR1 MNHEY, CDR2 SVGAGI. The CDR3 runs 12 residues. The use of a sample-barcoded 5' primer and a J-beta primer mix characterized a second PCR of about 7 to 12 cycles. MiXCR, applied by TCRdb to the 5' RACE reads, yields one record per CDR3 protein. The sample comprises some 1,500,000 distinct CDR3 sequences, about 45% of which are singletons, and about 4% rests with the top ten. As regards this clonotype: What it binds is unknown.

The sequence came from a woman in her late teens or twenties in good health. The chain couples TRBV6-5 to TRBJ1-1; D gene uncertain. What was sequenced was blood. The CDR3 region has the DNA TGTGCCAGCAGTTACCCCGGCCGTGAAGCTTTCTTT. Protein product: CASSYPGREAFF.